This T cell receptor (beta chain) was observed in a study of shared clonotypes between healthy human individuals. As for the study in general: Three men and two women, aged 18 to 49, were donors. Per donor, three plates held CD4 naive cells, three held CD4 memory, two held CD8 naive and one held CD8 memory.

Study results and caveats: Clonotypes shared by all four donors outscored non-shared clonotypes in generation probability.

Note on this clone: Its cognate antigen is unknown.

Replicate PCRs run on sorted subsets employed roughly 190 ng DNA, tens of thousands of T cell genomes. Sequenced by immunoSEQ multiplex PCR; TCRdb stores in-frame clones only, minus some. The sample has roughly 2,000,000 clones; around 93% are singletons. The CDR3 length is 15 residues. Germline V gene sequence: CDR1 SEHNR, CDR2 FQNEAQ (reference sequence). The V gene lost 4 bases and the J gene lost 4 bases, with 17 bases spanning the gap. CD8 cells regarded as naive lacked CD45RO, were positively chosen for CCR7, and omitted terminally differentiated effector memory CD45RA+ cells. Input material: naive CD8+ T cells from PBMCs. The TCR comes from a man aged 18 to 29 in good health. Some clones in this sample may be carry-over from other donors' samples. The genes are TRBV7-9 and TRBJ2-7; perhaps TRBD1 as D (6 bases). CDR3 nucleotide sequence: TGTGCCAGCAGCTACTTGCCGGGACAACCTTACGAGCAGTACTTC. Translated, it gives CASSYLPGQPYEQYF.